This paragraph reports one T cell receptor beta chain. Antigen specificity is unknown. Germline V lookup: CDR1 SGHRS, CDR2 YFSETQ. The V gene lost 1 base and the J gene lost 5 bases, with 3 bases spanning the gap. The CDR3 has 11 amino acids. Repertoires were generated with immunoSEQ multiplex PCR, while TCRdb's copy carries only in-frame clones and drops some. The sample shows 10,000 to 15,000 clones, 85% to 90% of them seen only once. This specimen comes from a study of T cells in localized non-small cell lung cancer. Overall study findings and caveats: Adjacent lung was found to contain a median about 60 of the top 100 tumor clones. Adjacent uninvolved lung had the highest clonality, suggesting focused antigen responses.

The chain couples TRBV5-1 to TRBJ2-5; D not certain. This clonotype was sampled from an older male donor with stage III lung adenocarcinoma. The starting material was peripheral blood, obtained before any cancer treatment. The CDR3 coding sequence is TGCGCCAGCAGCTTGTACGAGACCCAGTACTTC. This encodes CASSLYETQYF.